This T cell receptor (beta chain) appears in the sequencing data of a study of shared clonotypes between healthy human individuals. Naive CD8 populations comprised CD45RO-negative cells positively selected for CCR7, excluding terminally differentiated effector memory CD45RA+ cells. Using immunoSEQ multiplex PCR, the repertoire was profiled, and TCRdb retains in-frame clones only, with some absent. Of some 740,000 clones detected, 90% to 95% appear once; the ten largest clones hold nearly 25%. The clonotype was recovered from a man aged 25-45 years in good health. Sequenced sample: naive CD8+ T cells sorted from blood.

This chain's CDR3 is CSVGPASNQPQHF. In DNA form, the CDR3 reads TGCAGCGTTGGGCCTGCCAGCAATCAGCCCCAGCATTTT. The V and J genes are TRBV29-1 and TRBJ1-5; D uncertain. The CDR3 consists of 13 residues. V dropped 4 bases and J dropped 1 base, with 8 bases sitting between them. In germline, CDR1 is SQVTM, CDR2 ANQGSEA. The whole variable domain, remainder taken from reference TRBV29-1 and TRBJ1-5, is SAVISQKPSRDICQRGTSLTIQCQVDSQVTMMFWYRQQPGQSLTLIATANQGSEATYESGFVIDKFPISRPNLTFSTLTVSNMSPEDSSIYLCSVGPASNQPQHFGDGTRLSIL.